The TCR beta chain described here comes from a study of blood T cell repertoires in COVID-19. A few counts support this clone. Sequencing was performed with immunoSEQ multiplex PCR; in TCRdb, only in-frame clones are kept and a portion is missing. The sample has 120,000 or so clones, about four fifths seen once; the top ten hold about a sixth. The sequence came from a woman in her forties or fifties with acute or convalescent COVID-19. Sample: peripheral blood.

The CDR3 loop is CASSFGTTAEQYF. The CDR3, as DNA: TGTGCCAGCAGCTTCGGGACTACAGCGGAGCAGTACTTC. This chain uses TRBV5-5 with TRBJ2-7, with 7 bases aligning to TRBD2. CDR1 is SGHKS and CDR2 is YYEKEE in the germline V gene (reference sequence). V lost 2 bases, J lost 7 bases, and 6 bases stayed unmatched. The length of the CDR3 is 13 residues.